A single sample gave rise to the 15 T cell receptor beta chains below, sequenced in a study of blood T cell repertoires in COVID-19. Only in-frame clones appear in the TCRdb table, and some are missing; sequencing was by immunoSEQ multiplex PCR. This table holds 270,000 or so clones, about 80% found once. Input material: peripheral blood. Receptor source: a human donor in a cohort sampled during active COVID-19.

The chain joins TRBV6-2 or TRBV6-3 to TRBJ2-3, with a weak D call TRBD2 (6 bases). The V end lost 6 bases, the J end lost 0 bases, and 10 bases lay between the germline ends. CDR3 size: 14 residues. Looked up from germline, CDR1 is MNHEY and CDR2 is SVGEGT. Written as DNA, the CDR3 is TGTGCCAGCAGCCTGACTAGTAGCACAGATACGCAGTATTTT. As protein: CASSLTSSTDTQYF.

This chain links TRBV6-6 with TRBJ2-7, with D hard to call. V shed 8 bases and J shed 2 bases, with 10 bases lying between them. CDR3 length: 12 amino acids. Germline V gene data show CDR1 as MNHNY and CDR2 as SVGAGI (reference sequence). This CDR3 reads CASGAATYEQYF. The CDR3 DNA reads as TGTGCCAGCGGAGCAGCGACCTACGAGCAGTACTTC.

The rearrangement uses TRBV14 and TRBJ1-6; D call uncertain. Germline CDR1 reads SGHDN; CDR2 reads FVKESK. Trimming took 3 bases from V and 5 from J, leaving 8 bases between them. There are 14 residues in the CDR3. The chain's CDR3 is CASSHRSNNSPLHF. In nucleotides, the CDR3 is TGTGCCAGCAGCCATCGGTCCAATAATTCACCCCTCCACTTT. Full variable domain (remainder filled in from reference TRBV14 and TRBJ1-6): EAGVTQFPSHSVIEKGQTVTLRCDPISGHDNLYWYRRVMGKEIKFLLHFVKESKQDESGMPNNRFLAERTGGTYSTLKVQPAELEDSGVYFCASSHRSNNSPLHFGNGTRLTVT.

In its sample, this clone was seen once. This rearrangement joins TRBV6-5 to TRBJ2-1; TRBD2 matches 9 bases. CDR3 length: 15 residues. Germline values: CDR1 MNHEY, CDR2 SVGAGI. V shed 1 base and J 9 bases; nucleotides not matched to a gene: 7. The CDR3 is CASSYYGGRAPEQFF. The CDR3, as DNA: TGTGCCAGCAGTTACTATGGCGGGAGGGCCCCTGAGCAGTTCTTC.

This clone turned up a few times. The chain is built from TRBV7-9 and TRBJ2-7, with no clear D. Between the trimmed V and J ends, which lost 3 bases and 3 bases, there was a span of 9 bases. Germline V CDR1 and CDR2: SEHNR, FQNEAQ (reference sequence). The CDR3 is 13 residues long. CDR3 bases: TGTGCCAGCAGCTTGTCCACTGACTACGAGCAGTACTTC. Its translation is CASSLSTDYEQYF.

This sequence joins TRBV7-8 and TRBJ1-5, with 9 bases identical to TRBD1. CDR1 SGHVS and CDR2 FQNEAQ come from the germline V gene. The CDR3 totals 17 residues. Trimming cost V 3 bases and J 2 bases; bases outside gene matches: 8. In nucleotides, the CDR3 is TGTGCCAGCAGCTTGGCCCGGGACAGGGTGGGCAATCAGCCCCAGCATTTT. Amino acids: CASSLARDRVGNQPQHF.

The chain employs TRBV4-3 and TRBJ2-7; 7 nucleotides match TRBD1. The CDR3 has 14 amino acids. With 4 bases clipped from V and 4 bases from J, the junction kept 7 bases outside the gene matches. Germline V gene sequence: CDR1 LGHNA, CDR2 YSLEER. The CDR3 DNA follows: TGCGCCAGCAGCCCTAACAGGGGCCGATACGAGCAGTACTTC. Amino acid sequence: CASSPNRGRYEQYF.

The V call is TRBV5-4, the J call TRBJ2-7; 9 bases align to TRBD1. The germline CDR1 and CDR2 sequences are SGHNT and YYREEE (reference sequence). The ends lost 3 bases at V and 3 bases at J; junction bases unmatched: 10. The CDR3 length is 16 residues. The CDR3, as DNA: TGTGCCAGCAGCTGGGCACCGGGACAGGGAAGCTACGAGCAGTACTTC. Its translation is CASSWAPGQGSYEQYF.

This chain connects TRBV19 to TRBJ2-7, with D maybe TRBD1 (6 bases). The CDR3 is 15 residues long. V lost 3 bases, J lost 6 bases, and 18 bases lay in between. CDR1 and CDR2 (germline): LNHDA, SQIVND (reference sequence). As DNA, the CDR3 is TGTGCCAGTAGTATTTGGGGGCATCTATCCGGCGAGCAGTACTTC. Translated: CASSIWGHLSGEQYF.

The chain has TRBV2 and TRBJ2-3; D is ambiguous. Germline CDR1 reads SNHLY; CDR2 reads FYNNEI. Trimming took 3 bases from V and 6 from J, leaving 4 bases between them. The CDR3 runs to 11 residues. The CDR3 loop is CASSDYDTQYF. In DNA form, the CDR3 reads TGTGCCAGCAGTGATTATGATACGCAGTATTTT.

This clone turned up a few times. The rearrangement uses TRBV6-2 or TRBV6-3 and TRBJ2-2; D might be TRBD1 (6 bases). The CDR3 runs 13 residues. Trimming left V 4 bases short and J 5 bases short, with 8 bases between. The germline gives CDR1 MNHEY, CDR2 SVGEGT. CDR3 region: CASSLGGTGELFF. Written as DNA, the CDR3 is TGTGCCAGCAGTTTAGGGGGAACCGGGGAGCTGTTTTTT.

In this sample, this clone turned up once. The chain has TRBV18 and TRBJ2-7; TRBD2 aligns across 14 bases. The junction had 3 bases not matched to a gene; V was cut back by 0 bases and J by 2 bases. This CDR3 has 17 amino acids. Germline V gives CDR1 KGHSH, CDR2 LQKENI. CDR3 nucleotides: TGTGCCAGCTCACCACCTGGACTAGCGGGAGGCACCTACGAGCAGTACTTC. This translates into CASSPPGLAGGTYEQYF.

This clone has just one count. This chain joins TRBV10-1 and TRBJ2-3; TRBD2 matches 12 bases. V gave up 6 bases and J gave up 6 bases; unmatched junction bases: 4. CDR1 is WNHNN, CDR2 SYGVQD, per germline (reference sequence). The CDR3 length is 14 residues. CDR3 amino acids: CASSPGLAGDTQYF. The CDR3 region has the DNA TGCGCCAGCAGCCCCGGACTAGCGGGGGATACGCAGTATTTT.

The chain joins TRBV12-3 or TRBV12-4 to TRBJ1-5; TRBD1 might be the D (6 bases). Deletions cut 8 bases from V and 4 bases from J, with 9 bases between. The CDR3 is 12 amino acids. For the CDR3, the DNA is TGTGCCAGCGGGACAACGAATCAGCCCCAGCATTTT. As protein: CASGTTNQPQHF.

This clone was counted a single time. This chain connects TRBV5-1 to TRBJ2-3, with 7 bases lining up with TRBD2. The CDR3 covers 22 residues. J lost 2 bases, V lost 4 bases, and 28 bases had no gene match. The germline V gene encodes CDR1 SGHRS and CDR2 YFSETQ. This CDR3 reads CASSAGLGGGLAERWVTDTQYF. The DNA for the CDR3 is TGCGCCAGCAGCGCGGGACTCGGGGGAGGGCTAGCGGAGAGGTGGGTCACAGATACGCAGTATTTT.